The source of this T cell receptor (beta chain) is a study of blood T cells in healthy people across ages. Next came a second PCR, run for about 7 to 12 cycles, which used a sample-barcoded 5' primer along with a J-beta primer mix. TCRdb reprocessed the 5' RACE reads with MiXCR, giving one entry per CDR3 protein. The sample lists about 600,000 distinct CDR3 sequences, 45% to 55% occurring once. The origin of this receptor is an elderly man in good health. The sequenced sample consisted of blood.

The CDR3 is CASSSPQGPNEQFF. The CDR3 DNA reads TGTGCCAGCAGCTCCCCCCAGGGCCCCAATGAGCAGTTCTTC. The chain joins TRBV28 to TRBJ2-1, with D maybe TRBD1 (5 bases). The CDR3 sequence is 14 residues long. The germline V and J ends were trimmed by 6 bases and 6 bases, with 15 bases remaining between them. Germline values: CDR1 MDHEN, CDR2 SYDVKM.